This entry features one TCR beta chain sequence. These data originate in a study of blood T cell repertoires in COVID-19. CDR3 size: 17 residues. V lost 1 base and J lost 4; bases outside the gene matches: 8. From germline, CDR1 is MDHEN and CDR2 SYDVKM. Data came from immunoSEQ multiplex PCR; TCRdb stores just in-frame clones and leaves some out. This sample carries 100,000 to 150,000 clones, around nine tenths of them seen once, and the ten largest clones take roughly 3.7%. Input material: peripheral blood. V usage is TRBV28 and J usage is TRBJ2-2; 8 bases line up with TRBD1. The TCR originated in a middle-aged man with active COVID-19. The CDR3: CASSLYGQGETTGELFF. The CDR3, as DNA: TGTGCCAGCAGTTTATATGGACAGGGTGAGACCACCGGGGAGCTGTTTTTT.